The source of this T cell receptor (beta chain) is a study of lymphopenia after photon versus proton radiotherapy. Sequenced by immunoSEQ multiplex PCR; TCRdb stores in-frame clones only, minus some. The sample has 65,000 to 85,000 clones, around 92% seen once. The germline V gene encodes CDR1 SNHLY and CDR2 FYNNEI. The CDR3 is 15 amino acids. V was clipped by 5 bases and J by 0 bases, with 11 bases between them. The V call is TRBV2, the J call TRBJ1-5, with unresolved D. The sequencing used peripheral blood, collected from a patient treated with photon-based radiotherapy. The TCR comes from a woman aged 40 to 50 with cholangiocarcinoma. The CDR3 reads CASSQDDASNQPQHF. CDR3 coding DNA: TGTGCCAGCAGTCAAGACGACGCTAGCAATCAGCCCCAGCATTTT. The variable domain in full, completed from reference TRBV2 and TRBJ1-5, reads EPEVTQTPSHQVTQMGQEVILRCVPISNHLYFYWYRQILGQKVEFLVSFYNNEISEKSEIFDDQFSVERPDGSNFTLKIRSTKLEDSAMYFCASSQDDASNQPQHFGDGTRLSIL.